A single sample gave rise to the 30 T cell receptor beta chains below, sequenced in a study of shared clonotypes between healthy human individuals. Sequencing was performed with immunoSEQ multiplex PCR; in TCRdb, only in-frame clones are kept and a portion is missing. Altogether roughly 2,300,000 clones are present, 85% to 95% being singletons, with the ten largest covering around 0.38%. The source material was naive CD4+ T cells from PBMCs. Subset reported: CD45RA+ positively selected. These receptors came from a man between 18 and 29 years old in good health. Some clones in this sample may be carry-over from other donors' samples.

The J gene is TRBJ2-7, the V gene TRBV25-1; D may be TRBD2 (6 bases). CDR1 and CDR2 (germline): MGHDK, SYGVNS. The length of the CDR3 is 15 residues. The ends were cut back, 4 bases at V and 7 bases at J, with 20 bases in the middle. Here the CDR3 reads CASSAGGTLLSEQYF. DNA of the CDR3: TGTGCCAGCAGTGCAGGTGGGACTTTGTTGAGTGAGCAGTACTTC.

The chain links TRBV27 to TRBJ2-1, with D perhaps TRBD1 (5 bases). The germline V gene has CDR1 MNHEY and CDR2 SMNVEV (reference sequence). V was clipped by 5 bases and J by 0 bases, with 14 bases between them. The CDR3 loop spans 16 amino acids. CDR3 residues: CASSPPIRVSYNEQFF. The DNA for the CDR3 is TGTGCCAGCAGTCCCCCCATCAGGGTCTCCTACAATGAGCAGTTCTTC.

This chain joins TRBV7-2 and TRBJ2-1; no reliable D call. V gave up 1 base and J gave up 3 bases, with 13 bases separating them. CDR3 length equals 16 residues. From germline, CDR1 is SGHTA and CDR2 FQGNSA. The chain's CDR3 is CASSLGRGRVYNEQFF. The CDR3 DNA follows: TGTGCCAGCAGCTTAGGAAGAGGACGGGTCTACAATGAGCAGTTCTTC.

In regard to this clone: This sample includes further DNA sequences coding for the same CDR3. The CDR3 DNA reads as TGTGCCAGCAGCCCCGGGGGCGCGCGCACAGATACGCAGTATTTT. Its protein is CASSPGGARTDTQYF. The chain has TRBV7-2 and TRBJ2-3; D may match TRBD1 or TRBD2 (6 bases each). The CDR3 totals 15 residues. Germline V lookup: CDR1 SGHTA, CDR2 FQGNSA. Trimming removed 5 bases at V and 1 base at J, with 13 bases between.

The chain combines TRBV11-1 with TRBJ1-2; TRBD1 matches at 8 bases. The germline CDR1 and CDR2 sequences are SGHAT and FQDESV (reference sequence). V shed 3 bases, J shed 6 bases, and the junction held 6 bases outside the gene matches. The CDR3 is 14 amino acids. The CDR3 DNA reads TGTGCCAGCAGCTTTCAGGGGGCTAGCGATGGCTACACCTTC. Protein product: CASSFQGASDGYTF.

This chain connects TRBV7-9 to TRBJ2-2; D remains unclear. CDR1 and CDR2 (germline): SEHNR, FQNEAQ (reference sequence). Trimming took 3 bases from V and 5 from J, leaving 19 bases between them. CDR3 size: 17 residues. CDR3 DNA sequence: TGTGCCAGCAGCTTTGGCCGTGGACCGCGGCCTACCGGGGAGCTGTTTTTT. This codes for CASSFGRGPRPTGELFF.

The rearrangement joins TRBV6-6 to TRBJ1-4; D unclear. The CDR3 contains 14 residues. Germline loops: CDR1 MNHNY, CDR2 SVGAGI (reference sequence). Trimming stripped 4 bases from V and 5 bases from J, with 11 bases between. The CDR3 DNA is TGTGCCAGCAGTTTACGGTCGGGGAATGAAAAACTGTTTTTT. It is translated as CASSLRSGNEKLFF.

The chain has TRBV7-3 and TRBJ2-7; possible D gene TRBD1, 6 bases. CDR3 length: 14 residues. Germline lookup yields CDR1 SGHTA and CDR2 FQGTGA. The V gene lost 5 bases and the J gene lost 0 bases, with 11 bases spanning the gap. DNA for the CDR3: TGTGCCAGCAGCCAACAGGGAGACTCCTACGAGCAGTACTTC. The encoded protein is CASSQQGDSYEQYF.

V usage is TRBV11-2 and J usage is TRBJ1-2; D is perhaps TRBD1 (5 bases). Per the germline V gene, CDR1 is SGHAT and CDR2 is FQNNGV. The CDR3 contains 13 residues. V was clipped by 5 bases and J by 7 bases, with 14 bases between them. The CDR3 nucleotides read TGTGCCAGCAGCACCGAGAGGACAAGTGGCTACACCTTC. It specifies CASSTERTSGYTF.

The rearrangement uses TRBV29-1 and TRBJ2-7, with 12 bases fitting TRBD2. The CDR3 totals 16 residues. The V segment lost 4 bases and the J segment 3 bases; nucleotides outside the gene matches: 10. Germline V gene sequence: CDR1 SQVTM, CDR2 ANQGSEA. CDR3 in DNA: TGCAGCGTTGTTTGGCTAGCGGGAGGGAAATTCTACGAGCAGTACTTC. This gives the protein CSVVWLAGGKFYEQYF.

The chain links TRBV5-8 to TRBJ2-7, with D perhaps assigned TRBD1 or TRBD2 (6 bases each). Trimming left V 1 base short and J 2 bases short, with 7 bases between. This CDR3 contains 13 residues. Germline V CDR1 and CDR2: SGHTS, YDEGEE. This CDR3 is CASSLRGAYEQYF. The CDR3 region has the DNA TGTGCCAGCAGCTTGAGGGGGGCCTACGAGCAGTACTTC.

CDR3 protein: CASSLEVGGALSGANVLTF. CDR3 sequence (DNA): TGTGCCAGCAGCTTAGAAGTAGGGGGCGCGTTGTCTGGGGCCAACGTCCTGACTTTC. The chain joins TRBV7-2 to TRBJ2-6; 7 bases map to TRBD1. Germline V gene lookup returns CDR1 SGHTA and CDR2 FQGNSA. The length of the CDR3 is 19 residues. The trim removed 1 base at V and 1 base at J, leaving 10 bases unmatched.

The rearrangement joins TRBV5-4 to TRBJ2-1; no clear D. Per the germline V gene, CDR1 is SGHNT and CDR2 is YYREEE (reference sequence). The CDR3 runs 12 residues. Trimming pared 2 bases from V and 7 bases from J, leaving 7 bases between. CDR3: CASSFRENEQFF. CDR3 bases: TGTGCCAGCAGCTTTCGAGAAAATGAGCAGTTCTTC.

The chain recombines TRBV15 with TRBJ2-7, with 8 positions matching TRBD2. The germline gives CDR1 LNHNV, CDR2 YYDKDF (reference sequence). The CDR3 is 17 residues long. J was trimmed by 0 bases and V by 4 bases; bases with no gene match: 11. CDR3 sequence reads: CATSKGRTSPNSYEQYF. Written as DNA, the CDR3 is TGTGCCACCAGCAAAGGGAGGACTAGCCCCAACTCCTACGAGCAGTACTTC.

The CDR3 here is CASTSWTGGVGANVLTF. The CDR3 DNA reads TGTGCCAGTACATCATGGACAGGTGGGGTTGGGGCCAACGTCCTGACTTTC. The J gene is TRBJ2-6, the V gene TRBV19; 7 nucleotides match TRBD1. The CDR3 is 17 residues long. Germline V gene data show CDR1 as LNHDA and CDR2 as SQIVND (reference sequence). V shed 7 bases, J shed 3 bases, and the junction held 12 bases outside the gene matches.

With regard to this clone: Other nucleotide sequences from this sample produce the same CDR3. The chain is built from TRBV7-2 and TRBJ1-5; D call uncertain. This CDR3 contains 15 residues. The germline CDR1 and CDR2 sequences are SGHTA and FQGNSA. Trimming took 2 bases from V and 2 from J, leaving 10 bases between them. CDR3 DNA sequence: TGTGCCAGCAGCTTAAGGACGGGAGGCAATCAGCCCCAGCATTTT. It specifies CASSLRTGGNQPQHF.

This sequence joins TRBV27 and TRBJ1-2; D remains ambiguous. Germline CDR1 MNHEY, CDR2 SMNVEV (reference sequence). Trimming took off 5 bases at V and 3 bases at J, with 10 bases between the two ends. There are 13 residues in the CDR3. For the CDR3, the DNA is TGTGCCAGCAGTCGGCAGGACCACTATGGCTACACCTTC. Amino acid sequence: CASSRQDHYGYTF.

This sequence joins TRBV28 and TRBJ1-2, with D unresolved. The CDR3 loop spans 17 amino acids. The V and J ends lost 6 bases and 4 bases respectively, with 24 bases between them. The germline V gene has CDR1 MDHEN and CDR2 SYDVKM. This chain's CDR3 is CASSPGGPPSFLYGYTF. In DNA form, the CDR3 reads TGTGCCAGCAGCCCCGGTGGACCGCCATCATTTCTCTATGGCTACACCTTC.

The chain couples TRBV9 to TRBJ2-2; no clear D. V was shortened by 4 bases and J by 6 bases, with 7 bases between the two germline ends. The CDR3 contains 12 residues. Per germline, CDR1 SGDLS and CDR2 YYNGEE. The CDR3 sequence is CASSINPGELFF. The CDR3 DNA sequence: TGTGCCAGCAGCATTAACCCCGGGGAGCTGTTTTTT.

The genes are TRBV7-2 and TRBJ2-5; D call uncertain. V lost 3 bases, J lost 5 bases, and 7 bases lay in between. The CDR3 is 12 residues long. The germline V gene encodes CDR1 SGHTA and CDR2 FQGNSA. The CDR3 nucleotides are TGTGCCAGCAGCTTCACACTGGAGACCCAGTACTTC. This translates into CASSFTLETQYF.

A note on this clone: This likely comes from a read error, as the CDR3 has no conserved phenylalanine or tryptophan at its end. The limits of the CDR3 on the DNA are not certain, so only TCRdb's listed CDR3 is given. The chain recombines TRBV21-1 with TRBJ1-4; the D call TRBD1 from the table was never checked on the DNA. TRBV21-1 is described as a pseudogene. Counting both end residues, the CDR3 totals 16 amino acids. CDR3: CASSKWIGISPGQPTV.

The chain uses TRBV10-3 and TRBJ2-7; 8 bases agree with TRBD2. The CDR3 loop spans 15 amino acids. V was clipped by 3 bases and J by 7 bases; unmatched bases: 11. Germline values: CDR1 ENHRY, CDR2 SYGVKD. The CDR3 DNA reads TGTGCCATCAGTGACCCGCGTGGAGCGGGGGAAGAGCAGTACTTC. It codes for CAISDPRGAGEEQYF.

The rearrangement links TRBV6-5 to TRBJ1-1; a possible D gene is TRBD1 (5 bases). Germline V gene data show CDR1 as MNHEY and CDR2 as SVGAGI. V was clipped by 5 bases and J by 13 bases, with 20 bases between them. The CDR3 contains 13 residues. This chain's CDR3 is CASSEGRDEILFF. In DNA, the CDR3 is TGTGCCAGCAGTGAGGGACGGGACGAAATCCTTTTCTTT.

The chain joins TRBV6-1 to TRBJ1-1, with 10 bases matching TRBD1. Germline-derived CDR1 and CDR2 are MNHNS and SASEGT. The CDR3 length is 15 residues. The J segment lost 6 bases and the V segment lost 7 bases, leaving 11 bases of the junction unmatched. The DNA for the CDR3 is TGTGCCAGCATTAGGGACAGGGGAAGCAGGGCTGAAGCTTTCTTT. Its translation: CASIRDRGSRAEAFF.

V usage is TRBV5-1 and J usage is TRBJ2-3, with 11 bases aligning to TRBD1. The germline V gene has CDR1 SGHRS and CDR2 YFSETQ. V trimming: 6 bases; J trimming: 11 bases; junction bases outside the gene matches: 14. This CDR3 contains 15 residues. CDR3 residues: CASTREDRGPRWQYF. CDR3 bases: TGCGCCAGCACCCGGGAGGACAGGGGGCCGAGGTGGCAGTATTTT. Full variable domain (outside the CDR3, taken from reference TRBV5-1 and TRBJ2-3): KAGVTQTPRYLIKTRGQQVTLSCSPISGHRSVSWYQQTPGQGLQFLFEYFSETQRNKGNFPGRFSGRQFSNSRSEMNVSTLELGDSALYLCASTREDRGPRWQYFGPGTRLTVL.

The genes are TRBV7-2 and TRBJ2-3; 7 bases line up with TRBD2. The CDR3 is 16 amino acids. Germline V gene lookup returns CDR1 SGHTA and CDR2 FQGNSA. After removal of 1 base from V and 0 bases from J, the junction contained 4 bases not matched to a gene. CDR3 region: CASSLGPAGSTDTQYF. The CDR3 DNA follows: TGTGCCAGCAGCTTAGGTCCAGCGGGGAGCACAGATACGCAGTATTTT.

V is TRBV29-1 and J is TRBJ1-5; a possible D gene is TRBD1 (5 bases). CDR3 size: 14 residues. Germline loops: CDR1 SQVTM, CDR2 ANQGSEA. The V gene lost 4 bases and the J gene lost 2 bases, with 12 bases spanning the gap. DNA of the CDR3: TGCAGCGTTGGGGGCCCCGGTGGCAATCAGCCCCAGCATTTT. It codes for CSVGGPGGNQPQHF.

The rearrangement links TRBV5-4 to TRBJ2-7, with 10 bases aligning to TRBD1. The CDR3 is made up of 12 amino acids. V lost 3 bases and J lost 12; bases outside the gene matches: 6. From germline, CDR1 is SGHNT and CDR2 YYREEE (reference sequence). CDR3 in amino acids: CASSSGQGNRYF. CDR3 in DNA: TGTGCCAGCAGCTCGGGACAGGGGAATCGGTACTTC.

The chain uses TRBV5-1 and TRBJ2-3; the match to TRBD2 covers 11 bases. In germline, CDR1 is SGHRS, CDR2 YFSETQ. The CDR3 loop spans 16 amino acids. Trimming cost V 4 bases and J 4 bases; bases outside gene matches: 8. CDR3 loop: CASSGSGRAAADTQYF. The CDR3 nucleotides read TGCGCCAGCAGCGGTAGCGGGAGGGCTGCGGCAGATACGCAGTATTTT.

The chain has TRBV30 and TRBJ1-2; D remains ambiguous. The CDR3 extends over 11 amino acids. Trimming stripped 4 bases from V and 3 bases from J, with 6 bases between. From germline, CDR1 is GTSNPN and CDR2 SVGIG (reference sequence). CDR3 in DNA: TGTGCCTGGACAAGTTACTATGGCTACACCTTC. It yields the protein CAWTSYYGYTF.